This T cell receptor beta chain was observed in a study of T cell repertoires in cytomegalovirus infection. Study as a whole: Shared public TCR beta signatures pointed to both CMV infection and a matching HLA type. Study-level points and caveats: Dominant in the ex vivo response were TCR beta clonotypes restricted by HLA-C and specific for CMV. CMV carriers having the relevant HLA were flagged by cumulative public TCR beta family frequency.

From the reads, TCRdb called clonotypes with MiXCR, one entry per CDR3 protein. The data contain more than 75,000 distinct CDR3 sequences, around 32% of them singletons. Remarks on this clonotype: Its antigen is undetermined.

This CDR3 spans 17 amino acids. J lost 5 bases, V lost 2 bases, and 9 bases had no gene match. Germline CDR1 MNHNY, CDR2 SVGAGI (reference sequence). Sequencing was performed on CD8+ T cells from cultured PBMCs, taken from culture after CMV antigen stimulation. The sequence was collected from a human donor in good health (CMV status not recorded). Some clones in this sample may be carry-over from other donors' samples. The chain has TRBV6-6 and TRBJ2-2; 9 bases map to TRBD2. CDR3 DNA sequence: TGTGCCAGCAGTTACGGGCGGGGGGGCTCCGAAACCGGGGAGCTGTTTTTT. Protein product: CASSYGRGGSETGELFF.